The present T cell receptor beta chain was sequenced within a study of cytomegalovirus exposure and HLA in healthy donors. The donors gave bone marrow, and they were healthy. Sampled while nominally healthy, donors likely had unrecorded immune exposures. The primer mix had 60 Vbeta and 13 Jbeta primers. In the source study's methods: Counted up in a later analysis, unique TCR beta chains came to around 80 million, with around 12 million shared. The table came from immunoSEQ multiplex PCR; TCRdb's copy has only in-frame clones and leaves some out. Clone size and V and J calls were adopted from that table, with D and trimming inferred from the DNA. The data contain around 130,000 clones, 85% to 90% of them singletons. In regard to this clone: The junction differs from germline at one of its ends, possibly a read error.

This receptor was taken from a woman younger than 45 in good health and CMV-seropositive. Sequenced material: PBMCs.

In nucleotides, the CDR3 is TGTTCCAGCAGCTTACTCGGGGGGGCTAGCCGGCCAATTCAAGAGACCCAGTACTTC. Its translation: CSSSLLGGASRPIQETQYF. The J gene is TRBJ2-5, the V gene TRBV7-9, with TRBD2 identical over 8 bases. The CDR3 has 19 amino acids. Germline V gene data show CDR1 as SEHNR and CDR2 as FQNEAQ (reference sequence).